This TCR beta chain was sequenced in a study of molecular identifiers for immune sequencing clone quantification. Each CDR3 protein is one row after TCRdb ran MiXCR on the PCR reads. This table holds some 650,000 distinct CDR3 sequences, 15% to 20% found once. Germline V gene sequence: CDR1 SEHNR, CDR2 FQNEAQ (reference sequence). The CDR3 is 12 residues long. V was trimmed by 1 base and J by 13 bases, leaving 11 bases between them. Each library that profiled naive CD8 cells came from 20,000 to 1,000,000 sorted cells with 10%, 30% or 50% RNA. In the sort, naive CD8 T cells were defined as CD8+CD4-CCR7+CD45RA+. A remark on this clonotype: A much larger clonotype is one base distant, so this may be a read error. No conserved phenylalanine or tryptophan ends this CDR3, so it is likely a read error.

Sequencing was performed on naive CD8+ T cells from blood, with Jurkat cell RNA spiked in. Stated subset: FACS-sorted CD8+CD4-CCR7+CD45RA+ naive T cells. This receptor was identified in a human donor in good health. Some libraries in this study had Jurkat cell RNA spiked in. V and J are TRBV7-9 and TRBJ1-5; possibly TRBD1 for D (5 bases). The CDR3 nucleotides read TGTGCCAGCAGCTTAGGGAACGGGGGTCAGCATTTA. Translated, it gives CASSLGNGGQHL.